The sequence of this T cell receptor (beta chain) was determined in a study of blood T cell repertoires in COVID-19. The overall study: The samples span acute and convalescent COVID-19 from the United States, Italy and Spain. From T cells, B-cell-depleted T cells, or PBMCs came the material, which was cDNA or gDNA.

Per the study methods: Amplification with reference gene primers provided the estimates of nucleated cell counts. Sequencing used immunoSEQ multiplex PCR; TCRdb keeps in-frame clones, though not all of them. V, J and clone size are taken as reported in that table, and D and trimming were inferred from the DNA itself. Counted here are about 220,000 clones, over 75% occurring once; the ten biggest clones make up around 5.1%. Deletions cut 2 bases from V and 2 bases from J, with 19 bases between. Germline loops: CDR1 LGHDT, CDR2 YNNKEL (reference sequence). The CDR3 covers 17 residues. The sample was peripheral blood. The rearrangement uses TRBV3-1 (or the pseudogene TRBV3-2) and TRBJ2-7; D is possibly TRBD1 (7 bases). This TCR derives from a human donor in a cohort sampled during active COVID-19. CDR3 sequence reads: CASSQYIPRGQPYEQYF. The CDR3 nucleotides are TGTGCCAGCAGCCAATACATCCCGCGGGGACAGCCCTACGAGCAGTACTTC.